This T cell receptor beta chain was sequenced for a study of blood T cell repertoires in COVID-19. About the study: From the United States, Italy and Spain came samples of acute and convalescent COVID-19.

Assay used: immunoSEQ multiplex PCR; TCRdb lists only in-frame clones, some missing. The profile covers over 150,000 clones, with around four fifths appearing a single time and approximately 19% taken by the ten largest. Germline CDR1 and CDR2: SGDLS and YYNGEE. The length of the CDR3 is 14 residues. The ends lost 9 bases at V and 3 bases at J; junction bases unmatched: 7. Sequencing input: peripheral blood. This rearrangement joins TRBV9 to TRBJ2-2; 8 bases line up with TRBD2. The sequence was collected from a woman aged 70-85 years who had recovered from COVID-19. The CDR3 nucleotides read TGTGCCACCCAGGCGGGAGGCCACACCGGGGAGCTGTTTTTT. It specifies CATQAGGHTGELFF.